The entry below describes one T cell receptor beta chain. Its antigen is not known. The method was immunoSEQ multiplex PCR; TCRdb's version includes in-frame clones alone and lacks a portion of them. The data show several thousand clones, approximately 90% seen once. The data are from a study of OX40 agonist ivuxolimab in advanced cancers. General observations from the study: Compared with others, partial responders at 0.1-3.0 mg/kg displayed clonal expansion among the lowest. CD8+ T cells showed, on average, more clonal expansion than CD4+ cells.

The CDR3 loop spans 16 amino acids. With 0 bases clipped from V and 4 bases from J, the junction kept 6 bases outside the gene matches. Germline lookup yields CDR1 SGDLS and CDR2 YYNGEE. This sequence joins TRBV9 and TRBJ2-3, with TRBD2 identical over 9 bases. The sequenced sample was CD4+ or CD8+ T cells sorted from blood, obtained in a trial of the OX40 agonist ivuxolimab. The clonotype was recovered from an adult with an advanced solid tumor such as melanoma, head and neck, liver or kidney cancer. CDR3 loop: CASSVGYSGSADTQYF. CDR3 sequence (DNA): TGTGCCAGCAGCGTAGGATATAGCGGGAGCGCAGATACGCAGTATTTT.